The 27 T cell receptor beta chains given below trace back to one sample, sequenced in a study of T cell repertoires in cytomegalovirus infection. TCRdb itself ran the reads through MiXCR, one entry per CDR3 protein. The sample shows fewer than 400,000 distinct CDR3 sequences, approximately 18% of them seen only once. Sequencing was done on a sample of PBMCs. The receptors here all came from a human donor in good health (CMV status not recorded). Some clones in this sample may be carry-over from other donors' samples.

A few counts support this clonotype. CDR3 bases: TGTGCCAGCAGTCCCTCTGACGCGGGAGGTTACAATGAGCAGTTCTTC. It translates to CASSPSDAGGYNEQFF. The V and J genes are TRBV6-4 and TRBJ2-1; 8 bases align to TRBD2. The V segment lost 5 bases and the J segment 4 bases; nucleotides outside the gene matches: 10. CDR3 length: 16 residues. CDR1 is MRHNA and CDR2 is SNTAGT in the germline V gene.

V usage is TRBV5-4 and J usage is TRBJ1-1; D gene uncertain. Per the germline V gene, CDR1 is SGHNT and CDR2 is YYREEE (reference sequence). The V and J ends lost 6 bases and 7 bases respectively, with 13 bases between them. CDR3 size: 12 residues. In DNA form, the CDR3 reads TGTGCCAGCAATCAACAAGCGGGTGAAGCTTTCTTT. It encodes CASNQQAGEAFF.

J is TRBJ1-1 and V is TRBV4-3, with D tentatively TRBD1 (6 bases). This CDR3 region has 20 residues. Trimming cost V 0 bases and J 5 bases, with 28 bases left between them. The germline gives CDR1 LGHNA, CDR2 YSLEER. CDR3 region: CASSQEYKKNVRRGVTEAFF. The CDR3 DNA follows: TGCGCCAGCAGCCAAGAATATAAGAAGAATGTCAGGAGGGGGGTGACTGAAGCTTTCTTT.

Of note for this clonotype: This could be a read error, since a much larger clone is one nucleotide away. The V and J genes are TRBV7-2 and TRBJ2-3, with 9 bases aligning to TRBD2. Germline values: CDR1 SGHTA, CDR2 FQGNSA. The CDR3 totals 19 residues. After removal of 5 bases from V and 5 bases from J, the junction contained 20 bases not matched to a gene. The CDR3 DNA is TGTGCCAGCAGCGGCCGGGACGGTAGCGGGGGCTTTCCCGAAGATACGCAGTATTTT. Its protein product is CASSGRDGSGGFPEDTQYF.

The V gene is TRBV20-1, the J gene TRBJ2-1, with D possibly TRBD1 on 5 matching bases. The CDR3 length is 14 residues. In germline, CDR1 is DFQATT, CDR2 SNEGSKA (reference sequence). Trimming took off 3 bases at V and 0 bases at J, with 9 bases between the two ends. The CDR3 nucleotides are TGCAGTGCTAGGTGGGGCCCCTCCTACAATGAGCAGTTCTTC. Its translation is CSARWGPSYNEQFF.

The chain uses TRBV4-2 and TRBJ2-3; TRBD2 matches 15 bases. Germline V gives CDR1 LGHNA, CDR2 YNFKEQ. The CDR3 covers 19 residues. J gave up 2 bases and V 6 bases, and 12 bases lay outside the gene matches. CDR3 region: CASRPGTSGGRTATDTQYF. CDR3 bases: TGTGCCAGCAGACCCGGGACTAGCGGGGGGCGGACAGCCACAGATACGCAGTATTTT.

The rearrangement uses TRBV6-6 and TRBJ1-1; D possibly corresponds to TRBD1 (6 bases). Germline V CDR1 and CDR2: MNHNY, SVGAGI (reference sequence). The CDR3 sequence is 16 residues long. The V and J ends lost 0 bases and 4 bases respectively, with 15 bases between them. The CDR3 here is CASSYSPRQAATEAFF. The CDR3 nucleotides are TGTGCCAGCAGTTACTCTCCCCGACAGGCGGCCACTGAAGCTTTCTTT.

With respect to this clonotype: A read error may produce the germline difference seen at one junction end. The V and J genes are TRBV12-3 or TRBV12-4 and TRBJ1-2; 8 bases map to TRBD1. This CDR3 is built from 16 residues. The CDR3 nucleotides read TGTGCCAGCAGTCCCCGGCAGACAGGGGTTAACAATGGCTACACCTTC. The encoded protein is CASSPRQTGVNNGYTF.

The table lists this clonotype with a few counts. J is TRBJ2-7 and V is TRBV20-1; 9 bases are a match to TRBD1. V lost 7 bases, J lost 4 bases, and 14 bases stayed unmatched. This CDR3 has 15 amino acids. Per the germline V gene, CDR1 is DFQATT and CDR2 is SNEGSKA (reference sequence). In DNA, the CDR3 is TGCAGTGGTGAGAACCGGGACAGGGAAGGGTACGAGCAGTACTTC. Translated: CSGENRDREGYEQYF.

This clonotype occurred many times. The chain is built from TRBV6-5 and TRBJ1-1, with a weak D call TRBD1 (5 bases). The germline gives CDR1 MNHEY, CDR2 SVGAGI. Trimming took off 5 bases at V and 0 bases at J, with 10 bases between the two ends. This CDR3 is 14 amino acids long. CDR3 DNA sequence: TGTGCCAGCAGTCTCCCGGGACTGAACACTGAAGCTTTCTTT. This translates into CASSLPGLNTEAFF.

This clonotype has ten or more counts. The chain carries TRBV7-2 and TRBJ1-2; D ambiguous. The CDR3 spans 14 residues. CDR1 SGHTA and CDR2 FQGNSA come from the germline V gene. The germline V and J ends were trimmed by 3 bases and 2 bases, with 10 bases remaining between them. DNA for the CDR3: TGTGCCAGCAGCTTGGTCCCAGGAAACTATGGCTACACCTTC. As protein: CASSLVPGNYGYTF.

This clonotype showed up just a few times. V and J are TRBV12-3 or TRBV12-4 and TRBJ2-2, with 9 positions matching TRBD2. There are 15 residues in the CDR3. V trimming: 5 bases; J trimming: 2 bases; junction bases outside the gene matches: 3. The CDR3 nucleotides read TGTGCCAGCAGTGATAGCGGGAGAAACACCGGGGAGCTGTTTTTT. Protein product: CASSDSGRNTGELFF.

This clonotype occurred a few times. The V call is TRBV2, the J call TRBJ1-2; maybe TRBD1 (5 bases). The CDR3 spans 13 residues. Germline CDR1 reads SNHLY; CDR2 reads FYNNEI. Deletions cut 8 bases from V and 4 bases from J, with 14 bases between. This chain's CDR3 is CASHPGQGYGYTF. The CDR3 bases are TGTGCCAGCCATCCGGGTCAGGGCTATGGCTACACCTTC. The variable domain in full, with the rest retrieved from reference TRBV2 and TRBJ1-2, is EPEVTQTPSHQVTQMGQEVILRCVPISNHLYFYWYRQILGQKVEFLVSFYNNEISEKSEIFDDQFSVERPDGSNFTLKIRSTKLEDSAMYFCASHPGQGYGYTFGSGTRLTVV.

The gene calls are TRBV29-1 and TRBJ1-1; 8 nucleotides line up with TRBD1. V lost 1 base to trimming and J lost 10 bases; unmatched junction nucleotides: 8. CDR1 and CDR2 (germline): SQVTM, ANQGSEA. The CDR3 totals 13 residues. The DNA of the CDR3 is TGCAGCGTTGAAGGGCCAGGGGGCTCGATAGCTTTCTTT. This gives the protein CSVEGPGGSIAFF. Full variable domain (rest looked up from reference TRBV29-1 and TRBJ1-1): SAVISQKPSRDICQRGTSLTIQCQVDSQVTMMFWYRQQPGQSLTLIATANQGSEATYESGFVIDKFPISRPNLTFSTLTVSNMSPEDSSIYLCSVEGPGGSIAFFGQGTRLTVV.

This clonotype was recorded at least ten times. CDR3 amino acids: CSTKSGTATEAFF. In DNA, the CDR3 is TGCAGCACAAAGTCCGGGACAGCTACTGAAGCTTTCTTT. The chain has TRBV29-1 and TRBJ1-1; 7 nucleotides line up with TRBD1. Unmatched junction bases numbered 11, after V lost 8 bases and J lost 5 bases. The germline V gene encodes CDR1 SQVTM and CDR2 ANQGSEA. CDR3 size: 13 residues.

This clonotype was counted ten times or more. The chain is built from TRBV10-3 and TRBJ2-5; no definite D call. The CDR3 is 15 residues long. Germline values: CDR1 ENHRY, CDR2 SYGVKD. V shed 3 bases and J shed 0 bases, with 11 bases lying between them. The CDR3 protein is CAISEFQAYQETQYF. The CDR3 DNA sequence: TGTGCCATCAGTGAATTTCAGGCGTACCAAGAGACCCAGTACTTC.

This clonotype occurred many times. The chain carries TRBV7-8 and TRBJ2-7; TRBD1 or TRBD2 may be the D gene (5 bases each). The CDR3 extends over 16 amino acids. The ends were cut back, 6 bases at V and 4 bases at J, with 22 bases in the middle. CDR1 is SGHVS and CDR2 is FQNEAQ in the germline V gene. The CDR3 spells CASSSGRGGAAYEQYF. The CDR3 coding sequence is TGTGCCAGCAGTTCGGGACGGGGCGGAGCAGCATACGAGCAGTACTTC.

V is TRBV12-3 or TRBV12-4 and J is TRBJ1-5; 8 nucleotides align to TRBD1. V was clipped by 9 bases and J by 4 bases; unmatched bases: 8. The CDR3 spans 14 residues. CDR3 bases: TGTGCCAGTTGGACAGGGTTCGGAAATCAGCCCCAGCATTTT. Its protein is CASWTGFGNQPQHF.

This clonotype was seen ten or more times. The chain links TRBV7-6 to TRBJ2-7, with unresolved D. V lost 1 base to trimming and J lost 1 base, with 8 bases between them. CDR1 is SGHVS, CDR2 FNYEAQ, per germline. CDR3 length equals 14 residues. The CDR3 loop reads CASSLEPHSYEQYF. The CDR3, as DNA: TGTGCCAGCAGCTTAGAACCCCATTCCTACGAGCAGTACTTC.

This clonotype showed up many times. The chain recombines TRBV7-8 with TRBJ2-3; no reliable D call. Germline loops: CDR1 SGHVS, CDR2 FQNEAQ. Trimming took 3 bases from V and 5 from J, leaving 3 bases between them. CDR3 length: 11 residues. CDR3 sequence: CASSFKDTQYF. CDR3 nucleotides: TGTGCCAGCAGCTTTAAAGATACGCAGTATTTT.

This clonotype has more than one count but fewer than ten. The chain has TRBV6-1 and TRBJ2-1; the D gene is possibly TRBD2 (5 bases). This CDR3 is built from 13 residues. Between the trimmed V and J ends, which lost 6 bases and 7 bases, there was a span of 13 bases. Germline V gene lookup returns CDR1 MNHNS and CDR2 SASEGT. In DNA, the CDR3 is TGTGCCAGCAGAAAGAGGGAGTGGAATGAGCAGTTCTTC. It is translated as CASRKREWNEQFF.

The sample holds many counts of this clonotype. The chain employs TRBV20-1 and TRBJ1-1; maybe TRBD1 (5 bases). CDR1 is DFQATT and CDR2 is SNEGSKA in the germline V gene (reference sequence). The CDR3 extends over 13 amino acids. With 5 bases removed from V and 1 base from J, the gap between germline ends came to 11 bases. CDR3 in amino acids: CSADRDRNTEAFF. DNA for the CDR3: TGCAGTGCTGACCGTGACAGGAACACTGAAGCTTTCTTT.

The rearrangement links TRBV7-2 to TRBJ2-5, with 13 bases lining up with TRBD2. CDR3 length equals 15 residues. The germline CDR1 and CDR2 sequences are SGHTA and FQGNSA. J lost 5 bases, V lost 5 bases, and 5 bases had no gene match. The CDR3 loop reads CASSRTSGRVETQYF. In DNA form, the CDR3 reads TGTGCCAGCAGCCGGACTAGCGGGAGAGTCGAGACCCAGTACTTC.

This clonotype was seen at least ten times. The CDR3 nucleotides are TGCGCCAGCAGTGACGACAGAGGCGACACTGAAGCTTTCTTT. Amino acid sequence: CASSDDRGDTEAFF. V and J are TRBV10-2 and TRBJ1-1, with a possible D match to TRBD1 (5 bases). Germline CDR1 WSHSY, CDR2 SAAADI. The CDR3 runs to 14 residues. Trimming cost V 3 bases and J 3 bases, with 11 bases left between them.

The chain uses TRBV12-3 or TRBV12-4 and TRBJ2-3, with 9 bases matching TRBD2. The CDR3 is made up of 20 amino acids. Trimming took 3 bases from V and 1 from J; bases not matched to a gene: 17. CDR3 nucleotides: TGTGCCAGCAGTTTCGACCATAGCGGGGGAACCCTGAAACGCACAGATACGCAGTATTTT. This translates into CASSFDHSGGTLKRTDTQYF.

This clonotype was seen at least ten times. The genes are TRBV12-3 or TRBV12-4 and TRBJ1-2; D uncertain. The CDR3 sequence is 13 residues long. Trimming stripped 5 bases from V and 10 bases from J, with 17 bases between. In DNA, the CDR3 is TGTGCCAGCAGTCCTCCGTGGGGAATCGTCTACACCTTC. Encoded protein: CASSPPWGIVYTF.

The V gene is TRBV7-2, the J gene TRBJ2-7; D gene uncertain. The CDR3 runs to 13 residues. Trimming shortened V by 2 bases and J by 4 bases, and 9 bases separated the two germline ends. CDR1 SGHTA and CDR2 FQGNSA come from the germline V gene. The CDR3 bases are TGTGCCAGCAGCTTAAGGGTCGGATACGAGCAGTACTTC. Amino acids: CASSLRVGYEQYF.